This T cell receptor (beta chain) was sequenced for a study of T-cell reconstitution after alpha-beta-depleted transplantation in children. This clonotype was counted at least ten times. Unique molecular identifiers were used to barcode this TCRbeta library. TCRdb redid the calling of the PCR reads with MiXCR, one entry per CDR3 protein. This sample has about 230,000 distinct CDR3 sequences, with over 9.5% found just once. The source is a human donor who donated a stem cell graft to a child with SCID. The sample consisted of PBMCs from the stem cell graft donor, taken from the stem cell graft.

Here the CDR3 reads CASSWRHPSTDTQYF. CDR3 nucleotide sequence: TGCGCCAGCAGCTGGCGTCATCCTAGCACAGATACGCAGTATTTT. This chain uses TRBV5-1 with TRBJ2-3; D uncertain. The CDR3 is made up of 15 amino acids. Looked up from germline, CDR1 is SGHRS and CDR2 is YFSETQ. V lost 3 bases to trimming and J lost 0 bases, with 11 bases between them.